Here is one T cell receptor (beta chain) with its context. The data belong to a study of blood T cell repertoires in COVID-19. The CDR3 is 17 amino acids. The repertoire was sequenced with immunoSEQ multiplex PCR; TCRdb's copy has only in-frame clones and lacks some. The data show approximately 140,000 clones, 75% to 90% seen once. This sequence was found in a man over 45 in a cohort exposed to, infected with or recovered from COVID-19 (not recorded which). V usage is TRBV21-1 and J usage is TRBJ2-5; no DNA check was done on the table's D call, TRBD1. TRBV21-1 is marked as a pseudogene. Material: PBMCs or T cells enriched from blood (not recorded which). This chain's CDR3 is CASSNYPMTGSGETQYF. CDR3 nucleotide sequence: TGTGCCAGCAGCAACTACCCTATGACAGGGTCCGGAGAGACCCAGTACTTC.